This is a list of T cell receptor beta chains from one sample in a study of glioma-infiltrating T cells. TCRdb fed the multiplex PCR reads into MiXCR, producing one record per CDR3 protein. The data hold approximately 93,000 distinct CDR3 sequences, with 35% to 50% observed a single time. The source material was glioma tissue, nonneoplastic brain tissue, or PBMCs (not recorded which). All receptors derive from a human donor with low-grade glioma or glioblastoma, undergoing nonglioma brain surgery, or in good health (not recorded which). Each CDR3 is given with its conserved first and last residue. The order of the fields is J gene, V gene, D gene, clone size, CDR3 protein, CDR3 DNA. D genes are given only for firm matches. For some rows the clone size is stated as once, few or many, or as a class when expanded; others skip it.

TRBJ2-5,TRBV4-1,TRBD1,NA,CASNLGGAGTQYF,TGCGCCAGCAACCTAGGGGGCGCGGGGACCCAGTACTTC
TRBJ2-7,TRBV5-1,TRBD2,many,CASSLASSGSHEQYF,TGCGCCAGCAGCTTGGCGTCTAGCGGGAGCCACGAGCAGTACTTC
TRBJ2-2,TRBV27,NA,many,CASSLYGTSNTGELFF,TGTGCCAGCAGTTTATACGGGACATCGAACACCGGGGAGCTGTTTTTT
TRBJ2-1,TRBV5-1,NA,many,CASSRGLDNEQFF,TGCGCCAGCAGCCGGGGCCTAGACAATGAGCAGTTCTTC
TRBJ2-7,TRBV5-6,NA,NA,CASSLGGSPYEQYF,TGTGCCAGCAGCTTGGGAGGGTCTCCCTACGAGCAGTACTTC
TRBJ2-7,TRBV7-2,TRBD1,many,CASSLAGQGELYEQYF,TGTGCCAGCAGCTTAGCGGGACAGGGGGAATTATATGAGCAGTACTTC
TRBJ1-5,TRBV7-2,NA,NA,CASSPLLTLQPQNF,TGTGCCAGCAGCCCTCTTCTCACCTTACAACCCCAGAATTTT
TRBJ1-2,TRBV6-6,NA,NA,CASSYSIYTECGYTF,TGTGCCAGCAGTTACTCGATATATACAGAGTGTGGCTACACCTTC
TRBJ2-4,TRBV7-2,NA,NA,CASSHISPSVKDIQYF,TGTGCCAGCAGCCACATTTCCCCTAGCGTGAAGGACATTCAGTACTTC
TRBJ2-7,TRBV28,NA,NA,CASSLLGIYGQYF,TGTGCCAGCAGTTTATTGGGAATCTACGGGCAGTACTTC
TRBJ2-5,TRBV19,TRBD2,many,CASRGKREVGGETQYF,TGTGCCAGTAGAGGCAAGCGGGAGGTTGGTGGAGAGACCCAGTACTTC
TRBJ2-3,TRBV7-8,NA,many,CASSLTTHNTQYF,TGTGCCAGCAGCTTGACAACGCATAATACGCAGTATTTT
TRBJ2-3,TRBV7-9,NA,many,CASSPEGRTPDTQYF,TGTGCCAGCAGCCCTGAGGGACGTACTCCAGATACGCAGTATTTT
TRBJ1-1,TRBV29-1,NA,NA,CGVKAGGRNEAFF,TGCGGCGTTAAGGCAGGTGGAAGGAATGAAGCTTTCTTT
TRBJ2-7,TRBV18,TRBD2,NA,CASSLPTTSGVRSSYEQYF,TGTGCCAGCTCACTTCCCACCACTAGCGGGGTGAGAAGCTCCTACGAGCAGTACTTC
TRBJ2-7,TRBV11-2,TRBD2,NA,CASSFLTSRSYEQHF,TGTGCCAGCAGCTTCCTGACTAGCCGTTCATACGAGCAGCACTTC
TRBJ2-7,TRBV5-1,TRBD1,many,CASGNGTGESREQYF,TGCGCCAGCGGTAACGGGACAGGGGAGTCTCGCGAGCAGTACTTC
TRBJ2-7,TRBV5-1,TRBD2,many,CASRGGSGAYEQYF,TGCGCCAGCAGGGGAGGGTCCGGGGCCTACGAGCAGTACTTC
TRBJ2-1,TRBV27,TRBD2,many,CASSPLTSGRNNEQFF,TGTGCCAGCAGTCCCCTCACTAGCGGGAGGAACAATGAGCAGTTCTTC
TRBJ1-1,TRBV5-1,NA,many,CASSLAGGNTEAFF,TGCGCCAGCAGCTTGGCCGGGGGAAACACTGAAGCTTTCTTT
TRBJ2-5,TRBV28,TRBD2,NA,CASSLAGGWETQYF,TGTGCCAGCAGTTTGGCGGGGGGGTGGGAGACCCAGTACTTC
TRBJ2-7,TRBV4-3,TRBD2,many,CASSQDIPVVAGEREQYF,TGCGCCAGCAGCCAGGACATACCTGTGGTAGCGGGAGAGCGCGAGCAGTACTTC
TRBJ2-7,TRBV19,NA,NA,CTSSNGGYYEQYF,TGTACCAGTAGTAATGGGGGATACTACGAGCAGTATTTC
TRBJ2-1,TRBV12-3/TRBV12-4,TRBD1,many,CASRPGTGEKGSYNEQFF,TGTGCCAGCAGACCCGGGACAGGGGAAAAGGGCTCCTACAATGAGCAGTTCTTC
TRBJ1-6,TRBV7-6,TRBD1,many,CASSSDDRGNSPLHF,TGTGCCAGCAGCTCTGACGACAGGGGAAATTCACCCCTCCACTTT
TRBJ2-7,TRBV18,TRBD1,NA,CASSPPDRGLYEQYF,TGTGCCAGCTCACCACCGGACAGGGGACTCTACGAGCAGTACTTC
TRBJ2-7,TRBV19,NA,many,CASSARRDVSYEQYF,TGTGCCAGTAGTGCAAGACGGGACGTCTCCTACGAGCAGTACTTC
TRBJ1-1,TRBV27,TRBD1,many,CASSTGQGARTEAFF,TGTGCCAGCAGTACCGGACAGGGGGCGAGAACTGAAGCTTTCTTT
TRBJ2-5,TRBV20-1,TRBD2,many,CSARVPSGRAETQYF,TGCAGTGCTAGAGTGCCTAGCGGGAGGGCGGAGACCCAGTACTTC
TRBJ2-4,TRBV7-2,NA,once,CASSLAPRGIQYF,TGTGCCAGCAGCTTAGCCCCACGAGGAATTCAGTACTTC
TRBJ2-1,TRBV20-1,TRBD2,NA,CSAREHGTSTDTQFF,TGCAGTGCTAGAGAACATGGGACTAGTACAGATACGCAGTTCTTC
TRBJ2-7,TRBV5-1,NA,NA,CASSDGPDASYEQYF,TGCGCCAGCAGCGACGGGCCGGATGCGTCCTACGAGCAGTACTTC
TRBJ2-5,TRBV10-3,NA,many,CAISDRETQYF,TGTGCCATCAGTGATCGGGAGACCCAGTACTTC
TRBJ1-6,TRBV6-2/TRBV6-3,TRBD1,NA,CASLKGRTGAAYNTPLHF,TGTGCCAGCCTAAAAGGCCGGACAGGGGCCGCCTATAATACACCCCTCCACTTT
TRBJ2-7,TRBV20-1,TRBD2,many,CSAIGLAGRFEQYF,TGCAGTGCTATCGGACTAGCGGGGCGGTTCGAGCAGTACTTC
TRBJ2-5,TRBV3-1,TRBD2,NA,CACSPGGRLAGILETQYF,TGTGCCTGCAGCCCGGGGGGTAGACTAGCGGGAATTCTAGAGACCCAGTACTTC
TRBJ1-4,TRBV29-1,NA,few,CSVQGRANEKLFF,TGCAGCGTCCAGGGGAGGGCTAATGAAAAACTGTTTTTT
TRBJ2-7,TRBV29-1,NA,many,CSVRQDPGEQYF,TGCAGCGTTAGACAGGATCCGGGGGAGCAGTACTTC
TRBJ1-1,TRBV12-3/TRBV12-4,NA,many,CASSLMGGGNTEAFF,TGTGCCAGCAGTTTAATGGGAGGGGGGAACACTGAAGCTTTCTTT
TRBJ2-7,TRBV29-1,NA,NA,CSSRGSLNREQYF,TGCAGCAGCAGAGGGTCTCTAAACCGGGAGCAGTACTTC
TRBJ2-1,TRBV7-3,NA,many,CASSLGRSNEQFF,TGTGCCAGCAGCTTGGGTCGGAGCAATGAGCAGTTCTTC